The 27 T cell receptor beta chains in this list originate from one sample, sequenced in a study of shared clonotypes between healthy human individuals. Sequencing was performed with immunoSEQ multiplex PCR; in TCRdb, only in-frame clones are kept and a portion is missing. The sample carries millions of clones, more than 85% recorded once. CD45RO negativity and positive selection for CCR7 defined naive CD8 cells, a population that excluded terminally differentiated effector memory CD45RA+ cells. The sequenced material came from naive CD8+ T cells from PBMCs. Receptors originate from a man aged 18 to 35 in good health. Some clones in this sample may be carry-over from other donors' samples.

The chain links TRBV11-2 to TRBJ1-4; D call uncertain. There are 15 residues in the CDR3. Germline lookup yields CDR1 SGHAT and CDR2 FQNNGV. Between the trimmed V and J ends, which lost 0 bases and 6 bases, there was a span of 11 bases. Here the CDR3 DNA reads TGTGCCAGCAGCTTAGATCCAGCCTTACATGAAAAACTGTTTTTT. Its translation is CASSLDPALHEKLFF.

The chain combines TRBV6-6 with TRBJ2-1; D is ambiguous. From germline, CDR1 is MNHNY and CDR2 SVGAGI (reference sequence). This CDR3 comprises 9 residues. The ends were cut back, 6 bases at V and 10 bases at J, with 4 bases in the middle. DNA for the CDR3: TGTGCCAGCAGCCACGAGCAGTTCTTC. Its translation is CASSHEQFF.

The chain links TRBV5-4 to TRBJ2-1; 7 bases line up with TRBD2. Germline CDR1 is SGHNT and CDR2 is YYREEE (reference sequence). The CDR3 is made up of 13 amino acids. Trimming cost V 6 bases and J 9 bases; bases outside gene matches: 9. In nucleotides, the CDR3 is TGTGCCAGCACCTCTTGGGGAGGGGTTGAGCAGTTCTTC. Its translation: CASTSWGGVEQFF.

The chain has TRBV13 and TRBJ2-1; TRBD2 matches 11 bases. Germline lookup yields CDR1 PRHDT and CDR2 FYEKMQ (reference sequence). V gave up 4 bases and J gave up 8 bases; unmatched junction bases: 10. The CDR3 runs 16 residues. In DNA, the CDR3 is TGTGCCAGCAGCTCGAAACTAGCGGGAGTTGGGGATGAGCAGTTCTTC. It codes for CASSSKLAGVGDEQFF.

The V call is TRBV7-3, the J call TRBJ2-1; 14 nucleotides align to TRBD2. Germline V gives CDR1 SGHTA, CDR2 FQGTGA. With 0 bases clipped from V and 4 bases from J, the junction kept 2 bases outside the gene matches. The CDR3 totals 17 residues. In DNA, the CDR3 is TGTGCCAGCAGCTTAACTCGGACTAGCGGGAGGTACAATGAGCAGTTCTTC. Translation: CASSLTRTSGRYNEQFF.

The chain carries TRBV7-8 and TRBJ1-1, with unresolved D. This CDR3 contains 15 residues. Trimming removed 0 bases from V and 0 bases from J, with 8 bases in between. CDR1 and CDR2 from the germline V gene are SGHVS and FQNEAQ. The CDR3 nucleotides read TGTGCCAGCAGCTTAGCGAACTTAATGAACACTGAAGCTTTCTTT. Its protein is CASSLANLMNTEAFF.

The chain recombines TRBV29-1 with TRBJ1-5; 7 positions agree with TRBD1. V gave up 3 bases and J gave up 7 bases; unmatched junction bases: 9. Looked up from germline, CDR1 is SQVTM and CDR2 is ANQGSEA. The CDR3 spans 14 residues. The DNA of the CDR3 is TGCAGCGTTGACTCAGGACAGGCGGGGCAGCCCCAGCATTTT. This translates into CSVDSGQAGQPQHF. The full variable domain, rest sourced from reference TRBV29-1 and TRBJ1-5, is SAVISQKPSRDICQRGTSLTIQCQVDSQVTMMFWYRQQPGQSLTLIATANQGSEATYESGFVIDKFPISRPNLTFSTLTVSNMSPEDSSIYLCSVDSGQAGQPQHFGDGTRLSIL.

The CDR3 here is CASSWGGSSYNEQFF. DNA for the CDR3: TGTGCCAGCAGTTGGGGCGGGAGCTCCTACAATGAGCAGTTCTTC. The rearrangement links TRBV27 to TRBJ2-1; 7 bases fit TRBD2. The CDR3 loop spans 15 amino acids. Germline V gene lookup returns CDR1 MNHEY and CDR2 SMNVEV (reference sequence). With 4 bases clipped from V and 0 bases from J, the junction kept 3 bases outside the gene matches.

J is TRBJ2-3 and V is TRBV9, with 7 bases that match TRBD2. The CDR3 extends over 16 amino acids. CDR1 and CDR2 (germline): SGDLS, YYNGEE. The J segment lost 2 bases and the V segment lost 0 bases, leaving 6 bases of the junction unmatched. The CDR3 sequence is CASSVEGLSSTDTQYF. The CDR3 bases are TGTGCCAGCAGCGTAGAGGGACTATCCTCCACAGATACGCAGTATTTT.

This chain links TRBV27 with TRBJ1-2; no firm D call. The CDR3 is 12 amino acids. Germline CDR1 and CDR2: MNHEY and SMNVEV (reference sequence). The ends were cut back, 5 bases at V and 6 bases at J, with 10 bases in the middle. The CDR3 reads CASSMDLNGYTF. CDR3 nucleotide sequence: TGTGCCAGCAGTATGGACCTTAATGGCTACACCTTC.

Here the CDR3 reads CAVTDREGFTRAFF. The CDR3 region has the DNA TGTGCCGTTACGGACAGGGAAGGATTTACTAGAGCTTTCTTT. The chain has TRBV7-4 and TRBJ1-1, with 8 bases fitting TRBD1. This CDR3 spans 14 amino acids. The germline V gene has CDR1 SGHVT and CDR2 SQSDAQ. With V trimmed by 11 bases and J by 10 bases, 18 bases remained unmatched.

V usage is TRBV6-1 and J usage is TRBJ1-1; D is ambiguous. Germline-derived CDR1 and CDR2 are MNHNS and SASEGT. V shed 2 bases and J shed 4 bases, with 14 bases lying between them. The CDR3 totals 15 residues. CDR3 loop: CASSELYGPGTEAFF. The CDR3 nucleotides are TGTGCCAGCAGTGAACTTTACGGGCCGGGCACTGAAGCTTTCTTT.

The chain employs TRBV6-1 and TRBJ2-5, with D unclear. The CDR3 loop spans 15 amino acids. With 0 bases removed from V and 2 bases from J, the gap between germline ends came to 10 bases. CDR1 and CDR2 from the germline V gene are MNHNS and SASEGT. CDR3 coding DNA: TGTGCCAGCAGTGAAGCGCCGGACCCACAAGAGACCCAGTACTTC. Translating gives CASSEAPDPQETQYF.

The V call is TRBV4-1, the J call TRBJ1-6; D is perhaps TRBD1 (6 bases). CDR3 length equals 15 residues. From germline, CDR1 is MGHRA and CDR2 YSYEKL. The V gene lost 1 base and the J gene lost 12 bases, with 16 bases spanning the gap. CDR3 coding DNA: TGCGCCAGCAGCCAAGGGGGGCGAGGGGGGTTACCCCTCCACTTT. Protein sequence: CASSQGGRGGLPLHF.

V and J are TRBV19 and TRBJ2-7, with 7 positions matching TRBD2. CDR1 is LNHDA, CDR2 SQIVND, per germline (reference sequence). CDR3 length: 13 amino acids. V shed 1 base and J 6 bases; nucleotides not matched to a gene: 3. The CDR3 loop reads CASSIGAGVEQYF. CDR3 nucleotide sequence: TGTGCCAGTAGTATAGGCGCGGGAGTCGAGCAGTACTTC.

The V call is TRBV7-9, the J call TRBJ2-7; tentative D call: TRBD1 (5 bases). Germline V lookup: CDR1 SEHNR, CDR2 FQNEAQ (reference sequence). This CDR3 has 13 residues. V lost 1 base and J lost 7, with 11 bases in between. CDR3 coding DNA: TGTGCCAGCAGCTTAGTTACAGGTTGGGAGCAGTACTTC. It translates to CASSLVTGWEQYF. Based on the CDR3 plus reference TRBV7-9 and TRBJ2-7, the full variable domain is DTGVSQNPRHKITKRGQNVTFRCDPISEHNRLYWYRQTLGQGPEFLTYFQNEAQLEKSRLLSDRFSAERPKGSFSTLEIQRTEQGDSAMYLCASSLVTGWEQYFGPGTRLTVT.

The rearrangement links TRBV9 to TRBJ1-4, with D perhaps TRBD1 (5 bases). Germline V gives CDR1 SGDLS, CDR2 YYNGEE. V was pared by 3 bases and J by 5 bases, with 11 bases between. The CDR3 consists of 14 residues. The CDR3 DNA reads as TGTGCCAGCAGCGGGGGGATTGGGAATGAAAAACTGTTTTTT. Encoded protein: CASSGGIGNEKLFF.

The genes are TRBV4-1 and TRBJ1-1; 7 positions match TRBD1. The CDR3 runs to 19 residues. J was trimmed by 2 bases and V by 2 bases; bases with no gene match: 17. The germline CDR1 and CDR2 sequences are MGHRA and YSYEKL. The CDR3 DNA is TGCGCCAGCAGCCAACGAGCCGACAGGGATATAATCGGAAACACTGAAGCTTTCTTT. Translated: CASSQRADRDIIGNTEAFF.

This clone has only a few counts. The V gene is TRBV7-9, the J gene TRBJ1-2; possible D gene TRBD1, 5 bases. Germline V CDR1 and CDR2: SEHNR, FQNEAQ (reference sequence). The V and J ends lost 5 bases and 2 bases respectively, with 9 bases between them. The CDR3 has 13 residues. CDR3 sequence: CASSHAGNYGYTF. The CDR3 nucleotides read TGTGCCAGCAGCCACGCAGGGAACTATGGCTACACCTTC.

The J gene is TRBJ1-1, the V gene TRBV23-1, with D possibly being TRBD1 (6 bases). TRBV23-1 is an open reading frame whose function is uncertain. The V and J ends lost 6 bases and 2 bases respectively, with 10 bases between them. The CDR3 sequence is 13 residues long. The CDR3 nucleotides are TGCGCCAGCAGCCACAGGGCCAACACTGAAGCTTTCTTT. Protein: CASSHRANTEAFF.

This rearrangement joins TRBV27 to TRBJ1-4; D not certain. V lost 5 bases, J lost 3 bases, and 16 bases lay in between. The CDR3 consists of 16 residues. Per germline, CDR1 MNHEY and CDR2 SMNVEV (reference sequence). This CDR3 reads CASSARGRASNEKLFF. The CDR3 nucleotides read TGTGCCAGCAGTGCACGGGGAAGGGCCTCTAATGAAAAACTGTTTTTT.

The CDR3: CASSHRDTSYEQYF. The CDR3 nucleotides are TGCGCCAGCAGTCACCGGGACACCTCCTACGAGCAGTACTTC. The chain carries TRBV4-1 and TRBJ2-5, with a weak D call TRBD1 (6 bases). The J call may be incorrect, as the DNA end agrees better with TRBJ2-7. CDR1 and CDR2 (germline): MGHRA, YSYEKL. CDR3 length: 14 residues.

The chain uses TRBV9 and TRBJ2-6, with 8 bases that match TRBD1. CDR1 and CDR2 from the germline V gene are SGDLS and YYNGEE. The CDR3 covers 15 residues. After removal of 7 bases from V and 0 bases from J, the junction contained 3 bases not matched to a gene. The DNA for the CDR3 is TGTGCCAGCCAGGGGGCCTTCTCTGGGGCCAACGTCCTGACTTTC. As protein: CASQGAFSGANVLTF.

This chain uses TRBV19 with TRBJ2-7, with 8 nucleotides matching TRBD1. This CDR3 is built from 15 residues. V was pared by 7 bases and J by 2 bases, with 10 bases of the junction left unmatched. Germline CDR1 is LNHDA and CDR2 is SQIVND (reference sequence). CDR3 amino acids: CASTKGTGRPYEQYF. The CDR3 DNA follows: TGTGCCAGTACTAAAGGGACAGGTCGACCCTACGAGCAGTACTTC.

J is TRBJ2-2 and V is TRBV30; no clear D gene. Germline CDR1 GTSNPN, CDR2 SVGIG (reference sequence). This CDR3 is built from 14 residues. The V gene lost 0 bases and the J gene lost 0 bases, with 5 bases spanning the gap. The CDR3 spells CAWSVLPNTGELFF. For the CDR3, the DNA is TGTGCCTGGAGTGTTTTACCGAACACCGGGGAGCTGTTTTTT.

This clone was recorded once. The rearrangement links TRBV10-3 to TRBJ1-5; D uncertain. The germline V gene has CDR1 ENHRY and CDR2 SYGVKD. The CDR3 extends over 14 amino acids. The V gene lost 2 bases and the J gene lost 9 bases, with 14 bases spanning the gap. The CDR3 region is CAISEDGRVGPQHF. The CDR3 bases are TGTGCCATCAGTGAGGATGGTCGGGTCGGGCCCCAGCATTTT.

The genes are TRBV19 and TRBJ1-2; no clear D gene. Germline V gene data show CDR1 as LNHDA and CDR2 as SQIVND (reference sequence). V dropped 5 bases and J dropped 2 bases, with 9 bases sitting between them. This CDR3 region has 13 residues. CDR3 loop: CASSQSLNYGYTF. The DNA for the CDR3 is TGTGCCAGTAGTCAGAGTTTAAACTATGGCTACACCTTC.